The 30 T cell receptor beta chains below come from one sample, sequenced in a study of neurological immune-mediated disorders. Each CDR3 protein gets one entry after TCRdb re-called the 5' RACE reads with MiXCR. The sample consists of 84,000 or so distinct CDR3 sequences, approximately 13% of them appearing once. Time point: longitudinal time-point 2. Sample: PBMCs. The receptor set was obtained from a female donor with HTLV-1-associated myelopathy (HAM/TSP).

This chain connects TRBV12-3 or TRBV12-4 to TRBJ2-7, with D possibly TRBD2 on 5 matching bases. V gave up 8 bases and J gave up 4 bases, with 21 bases separating them. There are 15 residues in the CDR3. CDR3 residues: CASGPAGGYWYEQYF. The CDR3 DNA sequence: TGTGCCAGCGGACCGGCGGGCGGGTATTGGTACGAGCAGTACTTC.

This clonotype was seen repeatedly, ten times or more. The DNA for the CDR3 is TGTGCCAGCAGCCGACGAGGTAGTAACATTCAGTACTTC. Translated, it gives CASSRRGSNIQYF. This chain connects TRBV12-3 or TRBV12-4 to TRBJ2-4; unclear D gene. CDR3 length: 13 residues. Trimming took 6 bases from V and 7 from J, leaving 13 bases between them.

Regarding this clonotype: This may be a read error, as it is one base from a much larger clone. This rearrangement joins TRBV20-1 to TRBJ1-2; unclear D gene. This CDR3 spans 16 amino acids. The germline gives CDR1 DFQATT, CDR2 SNEGSKA (reference sequence). The germline V and J ends were trimmed by 0 bases and 0 bases, with 14 bases remaining between them. The CDR3: CSARDPLKRTNYGYTF. CDR3 bases: TGCAGTGCTAGAGACCCCCTAAAGCGAACTAACTATGGCTACACCTTC.

This clonotype was counted a few times. The CDR3 DNA reads as TGTGCCAGCTCACTCGGGGGAGGAGGCGAAAAACTGTTTTTT. This sequence encodes CASSLGGGGEKLFF. The rearrangement joins TRBV18 to TRBJ1-4; maybe TRBD1 (5 bases). Per germline, CDR1 KGHSH and CDR2 LQKENI. V lost 4 bases and J 8 bases, leaving 14 bases between the germline ends. The CDR3 is 14 amino acids. The entire variable domain, with the rest obtained from reference TRBV18 and TRBJ1-4, is as follows: NAGVMQNPRHLVRRRGQEARLRCSPMKGHSHVYWYRQLPEEGLKFMVYLQKENIIDESGMPKERFSAEFPKEGPSILRIQQVVRGDSAAYFCASSLGGGGEKLFFGSGTQLSVL.

With respect to this clonotype: A much larger clone differs by one base, so this may be a read error. The genes are TRBV28 and TRBJ2-7; D may be TRBD1 (6 bases). There are 13 residues in the CDR3. The germline gives CDR1 MDHEN, CDR2 SYDVKM. The germline V and J ends were trimmed by 6 bases and 5 bases, with 14 bases remaining between them. This CDR3 reads CASRPGQTNEQYF. DNA for the CDR3: TGTGCCAGCAGGCCAGGACAGACTAACGAGCAGTACTTC.

This clonotype was counted at least ten times. The gene calls are TRBV25-1 and TRBJ2-7; D is uncertain. The ends were cut back, 5 bases at V and 3 bases at J, with 11 bases in the middle. Germline CDR1 is MGHDK and CDR2 is SYGVNS. The CDR3 sequence is 13 residues long. The CDR3 loop reads CASSSANRYEQYF. CDR3 bases: TGTGCCAGCAGTTCTGCGAACCGCTACGAGCAGTACTTC.

This clonotype showed up many times. This chain uses TRBV28 with TRBJ2-1; D unclear. Germline V gives CDR1 MDHEN, CDR2 SYDVKM. The V gene lost 3 bases and the J gene lost 12 bases, with 15 bases spanning the gap. The CDR3 spans 13 residues. The CDR3 loop is CASSFPPVLGQFF. DNA of the CDR3: TGTGCCAGCAGTTTTCCCCCTGTCTTGGGGCAGTTCTTC.

This clonotype was observed at least ten times. At one boundary the junction diverges from the germline segment, which might be a read error. This sequence joins TRBV5-1 and TRBJ2-6; D is ambiguous. The CDR3 length is 14 residues. CDR1 and CDR2 (germline): SGHRS, YFSETQ. CDR3 sequence reads: CASSLSSGANVLTF. The CDR3, as DNA: TGTGCCAGCAGCTTGAGCTCTGGGGCCAACGTCCTGACTTTC.

V usage is TRBV27 and J usage is TRBJ2-7, with D tentatively TRBD2 (6 bases). The V gene's germline CDR1 is MNHEY and CDR2 SMNVEV (reference sequence). V was cut by 3 bases and J by 2 bases, with 23 bases left in between. The CDR3 has 18 amino acids. The CDR3 DNA follows: TGTGCCAGCAGTTTTCATTCAGGCGGGGTTGGACAAACCTACGAGCAGTACTTC. It translates to CASSFHSGGVGQTYEQYF.

In its sample, this clonotype was seen many times. The chain employs TRBV27 and TRBJ1-2, with D unresolved. V was cut by 5 bases and J by 1 base, with 23 bases left in between. The CDR3 extends over 18 amino acids. Germline V lookup: CDR1 MNHEY, CDR2 SMNVEV (reference sequence). Here the CDR3 DNA reads TGTGCCAGCAGTCCCCAGTGGACGAGAGAAGCGCGTAACTATGGCTACACCTTC. Amino acid sequence: CASSPQWTREARNYGYTF.

This clonotype was counted a few times. J is TRBJ2-2 and V is TRBV25-1; TRBD1 is a possible D gene (6 bases). The CDR3 spans 15 residues. Germline assignment: CDR1 MGHDK and CDR2 SYGVNS. Trimming shortened V by 7 bases and J by 3 bases, and 15 bases separated the two germline ends. CDR3 sequence (DNA): TGTGCCAGCAAGGGGGATCGGTCGGACACCGGGGAGCTGTTTTTT. Its protein product is CASKGDRSDTGELFF.

V usage is TRBV24-1 and J usage is TRBJ2-2, with D possibly matching TRBD1 (5 bases). V lost 9 bases and J 0 bases, leaving 10 bases between the germline ends. This CDR3 region has 14 residues. Germline loops: CDR1 KGHDR, CDR2 SFDVKD. CDR3 in amino acids: CATQDTSNTGELFF. CDR3 bases: TGTGCCACCCAGGACACATCGAACACCGGGGAGCTGTTTTTT.

In this sample, this clonotype turned up many times. This chain links TRBV9 with TRBJ1-1; D is unresolved. Germline CDR1 is SGDLS and CDR2 is YYNGEE. Between the trimmed V and J ends, which lost 4 bases and 4 bases, there was a span of 14 bases. This CDR3 region has 14 residues. The CDR3 bases are TGTGCCAGCAGCCCGCATGGGGAGGGCACTGAAGCTTTCTTT. Translated: CASSPHGEGTEAFF.

This chain uses TRBV15 with TRBJ1-2; 9 bases are shared with TRBD1. This CDR3 comprises 14 residues. With 5 bases clipped from V and 5 bases from J, the junction kept 6 bases outside the gene matches. Germline CDR1 is LNHNV and CDR2 is YYDKDF (reference sequence). The CDR3 loop is CATSRDRDGYGYTF. The CDR3 DNA reads TGTGCCACCAGCCGGGACAGGGACGGGTATGGCTACACCTTC.

This clonotype appeared many times. This sequence joins TRBV5-1 and TRBJ1-2; D unclear. CDR3 length: 14 amino acids. The V end was cut by 0 bases, the J end by 11 bases, with 17 bases between. Per germline, CDR1 SGHRS and CDR2 YFSETQ. CDR3: CASSLEYPSGGYTF. In DNA, the CDR3 is TGCGCCAGCAGCTTGGAGTACCCCTCGGGAGGATACACCTTC.

Ten or more counts support this clonotype. The chain recombines TRBV20-1 with TRBJ2-2, with 8 bases aligning to TRBD2. CDR1 and CDR2 (germline): DFQATT, SNEGSKA (reference sequence). The V and J ends lost 6 bases and 1 base, in that order; junction bases with no gene match: 7. The CDR3 has 15 amino acids. In DNA, the CDR3 is TGCAGTGCAAGCGGGGGAAAAGGGAACACCGGGGAGCTGTTTTTT. Encoded protein: CSASGGKGNTGELFF.

The chain joins TRBV12-3 or TRBV12-4 to TRBJ2-7, with D possibly TRBD1 on 6 matching bases. Trimming took 1 base from V and 5 from J, leaving 12 bases between them. The CDR3 spans 14 residues. The CDR3 loop reads CASSLVAGVHEQYF. DNA of the CDR3: TGTGCCAGCAGTTTAGTAGCAGGGGTTCACGAGCAGTACTTC.

Comment on this clonotype: It is unclear where the CDR3 begins or ends on the DNA, so no DNA is shown, and the CDR3 is as TCRdb lists it. This sequence joins TRBV5-1 and TRBJ1-4; no check of the table's D call, TRBD1, against the DNA was made. Per the germline V gene, CDR1 is SGHRS and CDR2 is YFSETQ. The CDR3 is 16 amino acids in total, end residues counted. The CDR3 sequence is CASSFGPGQGAEKLFF.

This clonotype showed up many times. V and J are TRBV20-1 and TRBJ1-1; D remains ambiguous. Between the trimmed V and J ends, which lost 5 bases and 2 bases, there was a span of 15 bases. The germline CDR1 and CDR2 sequences are DFQATT and SNEGSKA (reference sequence). This CDR3 has 14 amino acids. As DNA, the CDR3 is TGCAGTGCTCTTCCCGGGGAGAGTAACACTGAAGCTTTCTTT. It yields the protein CSALPGESNTEAFF.

This clonotype was seen more than once but under ten times. The J gene is TRBJ2-1, the V gene TRBV11-2; D is unclear. The CDR3 runs to 16 residues. Germline assignment: CDR1 SGHAT and CDR2 FQNNGV. Trimming removed 3 bases from V and 0 bases from J, with 12 bases in between. CDR3 sequence reads: CASSLTSQSSYNEQFF. CDR3 bases: TGTGCCAGCAGCTTGACCAGCCAGAGCTCCTACAATGAGCAGTTCTTC.

This clonotype has at least ten counts. This chain uses TRBV28 with TRBJ1-5; D unresolved. V was cut by 3 bases and J by 0 bases, with 12 bases left in between. CDR3 size: 16 residues. In germline, CDR1 is MDHEN, CDR2 SYDVKM. The chain's CDR3 is CASSFGPSRSNQPQHF. The CDR3, as DNA: TGTGCCAGCAGTTTTGGACCCTCCCGTAGCAATCAGCCCCAGCATTTT.

This clonotype was recorded many times. The V and J genes are TRBV28 and TRBJ1-1; D might be TRBD1 (5 bases). The V and J ends lost 7 bases and 5 bases respectively, with 14 bases between them. CDR3 length: 13 residues. The germline V gene has CDR1 MDHEN and CDR2 SYDVKM. The CDR3 nucleotides read TGTGCCAGCAAATTATGGGGGAGTACTGAAGCTTTCTTT. It codes for CASKLWGSTEAFF.

In its sample, this clonotype was seen many times. The chain is built from TRBV7-8 and TRBJ2-1, with a tentative D call TRBD1 (6 bases). V shed 5 bases and J shed 7 bases, with 27 bases lying between them. This CDR3 is built from 18 residues. Germline CDR1 reads SGHVS; CDR2 reads FQNEAQ. The CDR3 DNA is TGTGCCAGCAGCATAAGACAGGCTAGGCATTATTGGGTTAATGAGCAGTTCTTC. The encoded protein is CASSIRQARHYWVNEQFF.

This clonotype was seen many times. This chain connects TRBV28 to TRBJ2-6, with no clear D. The CDR3 contains 16 residues. V was shortened by 5 bases and J by 1 base, with 12 bases between the two germline ends. In germline, CDR1 is MDHEN, CDR2 SYDVKM. CDR3 in amino acids: CASSTHTPSGANVLTF. In nucleotides, the CDR3 is TGTGCCAGCAGTACCCACACCCCTTCTGGGGCCAACGTCCTGACTTTC.

This clonotype has at least ten counts. This chain links TRBV29-1 with TRBJ2-1; a possible D gene is TRBD1 (7 bases). CDR3 length: 11 residues. The germline V gene encodes CDR1 SQVTM and CDR2 ANQGSEA. The V gene lost 7 bases and the J gene lost 8 bases, with 12 bases spanning the gap. The CDR3 here is CSGFRGDEQFF. CDR3 in DNA: TGCAGCGGGTTCAGGGGGGATGAGCAGTTCTTC.

The chain couples TRBV4-1 to TRBJ2-5; 8 nucleotides align to TRBD2. The CDR3 totals 15 residues. Germline values: CDR1 MGHRA, CDR2 YSYEKL. Trimming cost V 4 bases and J 0 bases; bases outside gene matches: 4. CDR3 loop: CASSLHGGDQETQYF. In DNA form, the CDR3 reads TGCGCCAGCAGCCTCCACGGGGGGGACCAAGAGACCCAGTACTTC.

This clonotype was recorded many times. The chain employs TRBV20-1 and TRBJ2-1; 10 bases line up with TRBD2. The CDR3 has 16 residues. The ends lost 1 base at V and 3 bases at J; junction bases unmatched: 6. The germline V gene has CDR1 DFQATT and CDR2 SNEGSKA (reference sequence). CDR3 coding DNA: TGCAGTGCTAGAGCCTCACTAGCGGGGAACTACAATGAGCAGTTCTTC. It codes for CSARASLAGNYNEQFF.

This clonotype was detected only a few times. This sequence joins TRBV5-6 and TRBJ1-2; 8 bases are a match to TRBD1. CDR1 is SGHDT and CDR2 is YYEEEE in the germline V gene. Trimming at V came to 6 bases and at J to 6 bases, leaving 16 bases not matched to a gene. The CDR3 spans 16 residues. In nucleotides, the CDR3 is TGTGCCAGCACAAGAAATGGTGGACAGGGCTATAATGGCTACACCTTC. Translating gives CASTRNGGQGYNGYTF.

In this sample, this clonotype turned up once. Just one base apart from a much larger clone, this may be a read error. The chain employs TRBV6-1 and TRBJ2-5, with D hard to call. The V end was cut by 1 base, the J end by 4 bases, with 7 bases between. The CDR3 covers 13 residues. In germline, CDR1 is MNHNS, CDR2 SASEGT. The CDR3 DNA reads TGTGCCAGCAGTGAAGACATTCGAGAGACCCAGTACTTC. Translating gives CASSEDIRETQYF.

Ten or more counts support this clonotype. The chain has TRBV5-1 and TRBJ2-3; TRBD2 matches at 7 bases. With V trimmed by 0 bases and J by 6 bases, 1 base remained unmatched. CDR3 length: 13 amino acids. Germline V CDR1 and CDR2: SGHRS, YFSETQ. CDR3 in amino acids: CASSLAGRDTQYF. Here the CDR3 DNA reads TGCGCCAGCAGCTTGGCCGGGAGGGATACGCAGTATTTT. The full variable domain, with the rest looked up from reference TRBV5-1 and TRBJ2-3, is KAGVTQTPRYLIKTRGQQVTLSCSPISGHRSVSWYQQTPGQGLQFLFEYFSETQRNKGNFPGRFSGRQFSNSRSEMNVSTLELGDSALYLCASSLAGRDTQYFGPGTRLTVL.